The rows below give T cell receptor beta chains drawn from one sample of a study of T-cell memory formation after mild COVID-19. Each CDR3 protein gets one entry after TCRdb re-called the 5' RACE reads with MiXCR. The table has roughly 50,000 distinct CDR3 sequences, 12% seen once. Source material: PBMCs or a T cell subset sorted from them (not recorded which). The source of these receptors is a man younger than 35 who had mild COVID-19 (a few samples of this study predate the infection). Cell type and time point are not known. Both conserved end residues are part of each CDR3. A D gene is named only where the DNA matches it firmly. A row's size may be missing; if present it is once, few, many or a size class.

J gene,clone size,V gene,D gene,CDR3 DNA,CDR3 protein
TRBJ2-1,.,TRBV7-3,.,TGTGCCAGCAGCTTGGCGGGGGCCAATGAGCAGTTCTTC,CASSLAGANEQFF
TRBJ2-7,many,TRBV4-2,TRBD2,TGTGCCAGCAGCCAAATCACCGGGACTAGCGGCTACGAGCAGTACTTC,CASSQITGTSGYEQYF
TRBJ2-5,many,TRBV6-8,TRBD1,TGTGCCAGCACCGGACAGGGGGATCAAGAGACCCAGTACTTC,CASTGQGDQETQYF
TRBJ1-5,many,TRBV20-1,.,TGCAGTGCTAGAGCGGGGAATCAGCCCCAGCATTTT,CSARAGNQPQHF
TRBJ2-1,.,TRBV3-1,TRBD2,TGTGCCAGCAGCCAGCTACTAGCGGGGGAGCAGTTCTTC,CASSQLLAGEQFF
TRBJ2-7,.,TRBV5-6,.,TGTGCCAGCAGCTTGTACAACTCCTACGAGCAGTACTTC,CASSLYNSYEQYF
TRBJ2-5,many,TRBV3-1,TRBD1,TGTGCCAGCAGCCTCGGACAGGGGCCCCAAGAGACCCAGTACTTC,CASSLGQGPQETQYF
TRBJ2-3,few,TRBV7-2,TRBD2,TGTGCCAGCAGCCTCGCGGGGGGGCTAGATACGCAGTATTTT,CASSLAGGLDTQYF
TRBJ2-1,many,TRBV7-2,TRBD2,TGTGCCAGCAGCTTAGGGATACTAGCGGGGGGGCTCCATGAGCAGTTCTTC,CASSLGILAGGLHEQFF
TRBJ2-3,few,TRBV7-3,.,TGTGCCAGCAGTGCCGCCCTGGGGGATACGCAGTATTTT,CASSAALGDTQYF